This T cell receptor (beta chain) was documented in a study of blood T cell repertoires in COVID-19. Whole-study context: The study drew acute and convalescent COVID-19 samples from the United States, Italy and Spain. Sources were T cells, B-cell-depleted T cells, or PBMCs; the material itself was cDNA or gDNA.

Authors' data handling: For nucleated cells, counts were estimated from reference gene primer amplification. Generated by immunoSEQ multiplex PCR, the TCRdb table keeps only in-frame clones and is missing some. V and J calls and clone size are given by that table; D and trimming were obtained from the DNA. Of around 190,000 clones in the sample, around nine tenths were seen once. V gave up 5 bases and J gave up 0 bases; unmatched junction bases: 4. The CDR3 sequence is 15 residues long. CDR1 and CDR2 (germline): LNHDA, SQIVND (reference sequence). Seattle patients were enrolled while actively infected and followed longitudinally.

This TCR was recovered from a man in his fifties or sixties with COVID-19, enrolled during active disease. This chain uses TRBV19 with TRBJ1-5; 7 bases align to TRBD1. The sample was peripheral blood. The CDR3 coding sequence is TGTGCCAGTAGTCGGGGACAGAATAGCAATCAGCCCCAGCATTTT. The encoded protein is CASSRGQNSNQPQHF.